Each of the 24 T cell receptor beta chains below was sequenced from the same sample in a study of shared clonotypes between healthy human individuals. This table comes from immunoSEQ multiplex PCR, and its TCRdb copy is limited to in-frame clones, with some not included. The sample shows about 1.1 million clones, around 78% of them seen only once. Sequencing input: memory CD4+ T cells from PBMCs. The sample's subset: CD45RA-negative fraction. These receptors were collected from a man aged 18 to 30 in good health. Some clones in this sample may be carry-over from other donors' samples.

The chain uses TRBV5-1 and TRBJ1-1, with a weak D call TRBD1 (5 bases). Germline lookup yields CDR1 SGHRS and CDR2 YFSETQ. V shed 0 bases and J shed 3 bases, with 15 bases lying between them. The CDR3 spans 16 residues. CDR3 loop: CASSLVASVGDTEAFF. Written as DNA, the CDR3 is TGCGCCAGCAGCTTGGTGGCCTCCGTAGGGGACACTGAAGCTTTCTTT. Full variable domain (missing parts from reference TRBV5-1 and TRBJ1-1): KAGVTQTPRYLIKTRGQQVTLSCSPISGHRSVSWYQQTPGQGLQFLFEYFSETQRNKGNFPGRFSGRQFSNSRSEMNVSTLELGDSALYLCASSLVASVGDTEAFFGQGTRLTVV.

This clone was detected only once. The chain uses TRBV28 and TRBJ2-7; 10 bases map to TRBD1. V lost 7 bases, J lost 2 bases, and 11 bases stayed unmatched. CDR1 is MDHEN and CDR2 is SYDVKM in the germline V gene. This CDR3 contains 16 residues. The CDR3 loop reads CASTPPAGQGAYEQYF. CDR3 nucleotides: TGTGCCAGCACCCCACCCGCCGGACAGGGGGCCTACGAGCAGTACTTC.

The chain uses TRBV28 and TRBJ2-7, with TRBD1 matching 7 bases. The CDR3 extends over 13 amino acids. V gave up 8 bases and J gave up 1 base; unmatched junction bases: 5. Germline assignment: CDR1 MDHEN and CDR2 SYDVKM. The CDR3: CASLGQPSYEQYF. The CDR3 nucleotides are TGTGCCAGCCTGGGACAGCCGTCCTACGAGCAGTACTTC. Looking up the rest from reference TRBV28 and TRBJ2-7 gives the full variable domain: DVKVTQSSRYLVKRTGEKVFLECVQDMDHENMFWYRQDPGLGLRLIYFSYDVKMKEKGDIPEGYSVSREKKERFSLILESASTNQTSMYLCASLGQPSYEQYFGPGTRLTVT.

J is TRBJ2-7 and V is TRBV2; 9 nucleotides agree with TRBD2. The CDR3 length is 18 residues. The germline gives CDR1 SNHLY, CDR2 FYNNEI. J was trimmed by 3 bases and V by 4 bases; bases with no gene match: 16. Written as DNA, the CDR3 is TGTGCCAGCAGTGTCACGAAAAACCTAGCGGGATCCGACTACGAGCAGTACTTC. Its protein is CASSVTKNLAGSDYEQYF.

The genes are TRBV28 and TRBJ1-5; D uncertain. V was clipped by 6 bases and J by 0 bases, with 6 bases between them. CDR3 length equals 13 residues. Germline V gene lookup returns CDR1 MDHEN and CDR2 SYDVKM. Written as DNA, the CDR3 is TGTGCCAGCAGGGTCCATAGCAATCAGCCCCAGCATTTT. The encoded protein is CASRVHSNQPQHF.

The chain has TRBV28 and TRBJ2-3; 11 positions agree with TRBD1. The junction had 9 bases not matched to a gene; V was cut back by 4 bases and J by 6 bases. The germline V gene encodes CDR1 MDHEN and CDR2 SYDVKM. This CDR3 has 16 residues. In DNA, the CDR3 is TGTGCCAGCAGTTCACCGGGACAGGGGGGGTTGGATACGCAGTATTTT. As protein: CASSSPGQGGLDTQYF.

The chain carries TRBV11-2 and TRBJ1-1; D unresolved. Germline V gene sequence: CDR1 SGHAT, CDR2 FQNNGV. This CDR3 is built from 13 residues. Trimming took 3 bases from V and 3 from J, leaving 8 bases between them. CDR3 nucleotide sequence: TGTGCCAGCAGCTTGCTCGGGCACACTGAAGCTTTCTTT. Amino acid sequence: CASSLLGHTEAFF. The full variable domain, in which reference TRBV11-2 and TRBJ1-1 provide the parts outside the CDR3, is EAGVAQSPRYKIIEKRQSVAFWCNPISGHATLYWYQQILGQGPKLLIQFQNNGVVDDSQLPKDRFSAERLKGVDSTLKIQPAKLEDSAVYLCASSLLGHTEAFFGQGTRLTVV.

The gene calls are TRBV28 and TRBJ2-5; TRBD2 aligns across 8 bases. Germline V gene lookup returns CDR1 MDHEN and CDR2 SYDVKM. V dropped 5 bases and J dropped 5; count of bases not matched to a gene: 10. This CDR3 has 15 residues. The CDR3 loop is CASSLPGGEGETQYF. CDR3 nucleotide sequence: TGTGCCAGCAGTCTCCCCGGGGGGGAGGGGGAGACCCAGTACTTC.

This clone showed up just once. The chain links TRBV7-9 to TRBJ1-4, with no clear D. V lost 2 bases, J lost 3 bases, and 13 bases lay in between. The CDR3 is made up of 16 amino acids. Germline V gene data show CDR1 as SEHNR and CDR2 as FQNEAQ (reference sequence). The CDR3 loop reads CASSLQGMEANEKLFF. As DNA, the CDR3 is TGTGCCAGCAGCTTACAAGGGATGGAAGCTAATGAAAAACTGTTTTTT.

The genes are TRBV12-5 and TRBJ1-1; TRBD1 matches at 8 bases. Germline CDR1 is LGHNT and CDR2 is FRNRAP. The CDR3 contains 15 residues. V lost 4 bases and J lost 1; bases outside the gene matches: 5. For the CDR3, the DNA is TGTGCTAGTGGTTCTCCCGGGACAGGGAACACTGAAGCTTTCTTT. It specifies CASGSPGTGNTEAFF.

The rearrangement links TRBV4-3 to TRBJ2-2; D is unresolved. This CDR3 is built from 14 residues. The V end was cut by 2 bases, the J end by 0 bases, with 4 bases between. Germline-derived CDR1 and CDR2 are LGHNA and YSLEER. The CDR3 reads CASSQQANTGELFF. CDR3 bases: TGCGCCAGCAGCCAACAGGCGAACACCGGGGAGCTGTTTTTT.

In this sample, this clone turned up a few times. This sequence joins TRBV7-9 and TRBJ2-1; no clear D gene. Germline V gene sequence: CDR1 SEHNR, CDR2 FQNEAQ (reference sequence). V lost 4 bases, J lost 0 bases, and 10 bases lay in between. The CDR3 runs 15 residues. The CDR3 bases are TGTGCCAGCAGCTACCGTGCGAGCTCCTACAATGAGCAGTTCTTC. Amino acid sequence: CASSYRASSYNEQFF.

A note on this clone: A far larger clone is a single base away, which makes a read error likely. This specimen includes other DNA sequences encoding the same CDR3. V and J are TRBV14 and TRBJ1-1; D is perhaps TRBD1 (5 bases). Germline CDR1 is SGHDN and CDR2 is FVKESK. The CDR3 sequence is 13 residues long. The CDR3 nucleotides read TGTGCCAGCAGCCAGGGACGGAACACTGAGGCTTTCTTT. It yields the protein CASSQGRNTEAFF. Full variable domain (missing parts from reference TRBV14 and TRBJ1-1): EAGVTQFPSHSVIEKGQTVTLRCDPISGHDNLYWYRRVMGKEIKFLLHFVKESKQDESGMPNNRFLAERTGGTYSTLKVQPAELEDSGVYFCASSQGRNTEAFFGQGTRLTVV.

This clone came up once. The chain combines TRBV28 with TRBJ1-5; D gene unclear. CDR1 and CDR2 (germline): MDHEN, SYDVKM. The ends were cut back, 9 bases at V and 0 bases at J, with 9 bases in the middle. This CDR3 spans 13 amino acids. The CDR3 is CASMRDSNQPQHF. CDR3 DNA: TGTGCCAGTATGCGGGATAGCAATCAGCCCCAGCATTTT.

The genes are TRBV28 and TRBJ2-7; the D gene is possibly TRBD1 (5 bases). V was pared by 7 bases and J by 2 bases, with 12 bases between. CDR1 MDHEN and CDR2 SYDVKM come from the germline V gene. The length of the CDR3 is 13 residues. CDR3 residues: CASKGLVAYEQYF. CDR3 coding DNA: TGTGCCAGCAAGGGGCTGGTGGCCTACGAGCAGTACTTC.

This clone was detected many times. J is TRBJ2-1 and V is TRBV30; D may be TRBD2 (5 bases). The CDR3 spans 12 residues. V was trimmed by 6 bases and J by 10 bases, leaving 16 bases between them. The germline CDR1 and CDR2 sequences are GTSNPN and SVGIG (reference sequence). The CDR3 here is CACKTLGMEQFF. The DNA of the CDR3 is TGTGCCTGTAAAACACTAGGGATGGAGCAGTTCTTC.

In its sample, this clone was seen a few times. The gene calls are TRBV6-1 and TRBJ1-5; unclear D gene. With 2 bases removed from V and 4 bases from J, the gap between germline ends came to 6 bases. CDR3 length equals 13 residues. Germline V gene data show CDR1 as MNHNS and CDR2 as SASEGT. The CDR3 loop is CASSELWNQPQHF. The CDR3 nucleotides are TGTGCCAGCAGTGAACTGTGGAATCAGCCCCAGCATTTT.

The V call is TRBV7-8, the J call TRBJ2-3; no reliable D call. Trimming took 5 bases from V and 5 from J, leaving 14 bases between them. Germline CDR1 SGHVS, CDR2 FQNEAQ. The CDR3 has 14 residues. CDR3 loop: CASSPGERRDTQYF. CDR3 DNA: TGTGCCAGCAGCCCGGGCGAGCGCCGAGATACGCAGTATTTT.

The gene calls are TRBV7-6 and TRBJ2-3; D call uncertain. The V end was cut by 4 bases, the J end by 1 base, with 12 bases between. Germline V gene sequence: CDR1 SGHVS, CDR2 FNYEAQ. The CDR3 extends over 15 amino acids. CDR3 nucleotides: TGTGCCAGCAGCTCCCGCGGCGGTCGCACAGATACGCAGTATTTT. It translates to CASSSRGGRTDTQYF.

The genes are TRBV4-3 and TRBJ1-1, with D unclear. Germline loops: CDR1 LGHNA, CDR2 YSLEER. The CDR3 sequence is 13 residues long. The V and J ends lost 3 bases and 1 base respectively, with 6 bases between them. CDR3 DNA sequence: TGCGCCAGCAGCCACCTAGCGAACACTGAAGCTTTCTTT. It yields the protein CASSHLANTEAFF.

This clone was picked up a small number of times. The chain joins TRBV7-8 to TRBJ1-2; D uncertain. Trimming removed 4 bases at V and 3 bases at J, with 12 bases between. CDR1 is SGHVS and CDR2 is FQNEAQ in the germline V gene. The CDR3 contains 14 residues. DNA of the CDR3: TGTGCCAGCAGCTCCCGGACCTCGGACTATGGCTACACCTTC. Translated: CASSSRTSDYGYTF.

This clone was observed at least ten times. The chain joins TRBV4-1 to TRBJ2-7; tentatively, D is TRBD1 (6 bases). Germline V gene data show CDR1 as MGHRA and CDR2 as YSYEKL. The CDR3 length is 17 residues. Between the trimmed V and J ends, which lost 0 bases and 7 bases, there was a span of 22 bases. The CDR3 sequence: CASSQDGVEGVPREQYF. The CDR3 DNA is TGCGCCAGCAGCCAAGATGGAGTAGAGGGGGTCCCTCGTGAGCAGTACTTC.

The genes are TRBV28 and TRBJ2-5, with a possible D match to TRBD1 (6 bases). CDR1 is MDHEN, CDR2 SYDVKM, per germline. There are 18 residues in the CDR3. Deletions cut 3 bases from V and 2 bases from J, with 22 bases between. CDR3 coding DNA: TGTGCCAGCAGTTTTTATGTGTCAGACAGGACCTTTCAAGAGACCCAGTACTTC. Its translation: CASSFYVSDRTFQETQYF.

This clone has ten or more counts. The chain is built from TRBV2 and TRBJ1-1; the match to TRBD1 covers 8 bases. With 0 bases clipped from V and 8 bases from J, the junction kept 11 bases outside the gene matches. CDR3 length: 16 residues. CDR1 is SNHLY, CDR2 FYNNEI, per germline. The CDR3 here is CASSEAPNFRQGEAFF. The CDR3 DNA reads as TGTGCCAGCAGTGAAGCGCCAAACTTCAGACAGGGGGAAGCTTTCTTT.